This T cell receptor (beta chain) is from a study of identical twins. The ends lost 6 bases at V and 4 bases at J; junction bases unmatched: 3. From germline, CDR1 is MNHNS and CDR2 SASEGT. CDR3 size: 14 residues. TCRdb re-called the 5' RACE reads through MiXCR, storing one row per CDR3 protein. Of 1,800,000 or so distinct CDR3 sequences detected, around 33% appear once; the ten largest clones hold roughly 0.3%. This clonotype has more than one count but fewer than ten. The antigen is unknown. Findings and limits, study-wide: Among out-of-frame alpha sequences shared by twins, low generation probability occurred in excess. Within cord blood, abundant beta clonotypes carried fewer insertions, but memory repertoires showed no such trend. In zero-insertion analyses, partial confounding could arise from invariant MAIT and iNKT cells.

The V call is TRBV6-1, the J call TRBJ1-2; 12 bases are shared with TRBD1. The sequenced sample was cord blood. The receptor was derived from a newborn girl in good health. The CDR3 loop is CASRGQGAGYGYTF. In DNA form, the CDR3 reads TGTGCCAGCAGGGGACAGGGGGCCGGCTATGGCTACACCTTC.